These 20 T cell receptor beta chains were all obtained from the same sample, sequenced in a study of cytomegalovirus exposure and HLA in healthy donors. 13 Jbeta primers and 60 Vbeta primers were used for the PCR. Assay used: immunoSEQ multiplex PCR; TCRdb lists only in-frame clones, some missing. This sample has 75,000 to 90,000 clones, with approximately 77% found just once. Sample: PBMCs. The receptors were sampled from a woman aged 40-49 years in good health and CMV-seropositive.

The chain links TRBV5-4 to TRBJ1-1; 7 bases are shared with TRBD1. This CDR3 is 14 amino acids long. With 0 bases clipped from V and 3 bases from J, the junction kept 2 bases outside the gene matches. Germline CDR1 and CDR2: SGHNT and YYREEE (reference sequence). The CDR3 DNA is TGTGCCAGCAGCTTGGACAGGGGCGACACTGAAGCTTTCTTT. It is translated as CASSLDRGDTEAFF.

This chain connects TRBV9 to TRBJ1-2, with D perhaps matching TRBD1 (5 bases). Between the trimmed V and J ends, which lost 0 bases and 0 bases, there was a span of 9 bases. The CDR3 covers 15 residues. Germline V gene lookup returns CDR1 SGDLS and CDR2 YYNGEE. The CDR3 loop reads CASSVAGGANYGYTF. The CDR3 nucleotides are TGTGCCAGCAGCGTAGCTGGGGGGGCTAACTATGGCTACACCTTC.

The chain is built from TRBV2 and TRBJ2-1, with D tentatively TRBD1 (5 bases). The CDR3 has 18 amino acids. V shed 6 bases and J shed 7 bases, with 28 bases lying between them. CDR1 SNHLY and CDR2 FYNNEI come from the germline V gene. As DNA, the CDR3 is TGTGCCAGCAGAGGATCGGCCAGTGGTCTTCAGGGTAAGAATGAGCAGTTCTTC. Translation gives CASRGSASGLQGKNEQFF.

This rearrangement joins TRBV18 to TRBJ2-3, with TRBD2 matching over 10 bases. V lost 3 bases to trimming and J lost 3 bases; unmatched junction nucleotides: 15. Looked up from germline, CDR1 is KGHSH and CDR2 is LQKENI. The CDR3 contains 19 residues. The CDR3 bases are TGTGCCAGCTCACCTAGGGTAACTAGCGGGGTCCTCCCGACAGATACGCAGTATTTT. Translation: CASSPRVTSGVLPTDTQYF.

J is TRBJ2-5 and V is TRBV5-1, with D maybe TRBD2 (7 bases). From germline, CDR1 is SGHRS and CDR2 YFSETQ. The V and J ends lost 4 bases and 2 bases respectively, with 15 bases between them. The CDR3 extends over 15 amino acids. The CDR3 coding sequence is TGCGCCAGCAGCCCGGAGGGGGGGCGTCAAGAGACCCAGTACTTC. Residues: CASSPEGGRQETQYF.

This clone was observed a handful of times. V and J are TRBV6-5 and TRBJ2-2, with 7 nucleotides matching TRBD2. The V segment lost 8 bases and the J segment 2 bases; nucleotides outside the gene matches: 5. The CDR3 covers 14 residues. CDR1 and CDR2 from the germline V gene are MNHEY and SVGAGI. In DNA form, the CDR3 reads TGTGCCAGCTCTTCGGGGGGAAACACCGGGGAGCTGTTTTTT. It encodes CASSSGGNTGELFF.

This clone was seen only a few times. The chain employs TRBV19 and TRBJ2-7; 7 nucleotides agree with TRBD1. There are 19 residues in the CDR3. Losses at the gene ends were 3 bases for V and 4 bases for J; bases not matched to a gene: 21. CDR1 and CDR2 (germline): LNHDA, SQIVND (reference sequence). CDR3: CASSMTRTGQVVTRYEQYF. CDR3 DNA: TGTGCCAGTAGTATGACACGGACAGGCCAAGTTGTTACAAGGTACGAGCAGTACTTC.

This clone was counted only a few times. The chain recombines TRBV4-1 with TRBJ1-3; maybe TRBD1 (5 bases). V was cut by 8 bases and J by 0 bases, with 17 bases left in between. The germline gives CDR1 MGHRA, CDR2 YSYEKL. The CDR3 contains 16 residues. CDR3 bases: TGCGCCAGCGAAGGGCCGACAGCTCCCTCTGGAAACACCATATATTTT. Its protein product is CASEGPTAPSGNTIYF.

The chain links TRBV19 to TRBJ1-1, with D unclear. This CDR3 has 15 amino acids. Germline CDR1 is LNHDA and CDR2 is SQIVND (reference sequence). V dropped 6 bases and J dropped 4 bases, with 18 bases sitting between them. The CDR3 loop reads CASSQSGGGGTEAFF. Here the CDR3 DNA reads TGTGCCAGTAGCCAATCCGGCGGAGGTGGCACTGAAGCTTTCTTT.

The gene calls are TRBV6-5 and TRBJ2-7; TRBD1 aligns across 8 bases. CDR1 MNHEY and CDR2 SVGAGI come from the germline V gene. With 10 bases clipped from V and 2 bases from J, the junction kept 13 bases outside the gene matches. This CDR3 contains 15 residues. CDR3 DNA sequence: TGTGCCACCATCAGAATGACAGGGGTGGCCTACGAGCAGTACTTC. It specifies CATIRMTGVAYEQYF.

The CDR3 sequence: CASSPSRAYSTDTQYF. The CDR3 DNA reads TGTGCCAGCAGCCCCTCGAGGGCGTATAGCACAGATACGCAGTATTTT. This chain uses TRBV7-2 with TRBJ2-3, with D possibly being TRBD2 (5 bases). This CDR3 has 16 residues. Trimming removed 5 bases from V and 0 bases from J, with 15 bases in between. CDR1 SGHTA and CDR2 FQGNSA come from the germline V gene.

The V call is TRBV5-1, the J call TRBJ2-1; 9 bases are shared with TRBD2. The CDR3 loop spans 16 amino acids. CDR1 and CDR2 from the germline V gene are SGHRS and YFSETQ. With V trimmed by 0 bases and J by 7 bases, 8 bases remained unmatched. In DNA, the CDR3 is TGCGCCAGCAGCTTGGATTCTAGCGGGGCGGTAAATGAGCAGTTCTTC. Its protein product is CASSLDSSGAVNEQFF. The full variable domain, with the rest looked up from reference TRBV5-1 and TRBJ2-1, is KAGVTQTPRYLIKTRGQQVTLSCSPISGHRSVSWYQQTPGQGLQFLFEYFSETQRNKGNFPGRFSGRQFSNSRSEMNVSTLELGDSALYLCASSLDSSGAVNEQFFGPGTRLTVL.

This chain uses TRBV30 with TRBJ2-7; 11 nucleotides line up with TRBD1. This CDR3 contains 15 residues. The germline V gene encodes CDR1 GTSNPN and CDR2 SVGIG (reference sequence). V was pared by 4 bases and J by 7 bases, with 12 bases of the junction left unmatched. In nucleotides, the CDR3 is TGTGCCTGGACTAGGTCCGGACAGGGGGCGAGAGAGCAGTACTTC. Amino acid sequence: CAWTRSGQGAREQYF.

The chain links TRBV6-1 to TRBJ1-1; TRBD1 might be the D (5 bases). The ends were cut back, 5 bases at V and 6 bases at J, with 10 bases in the middle. The CDR3 covers 12 residues. Germline V gene sequence: CDR1 MNHNS, CDR2 SASEGT. The CDR3 loop is CASSQGFSEAFF. In nucleotides, the CDR3 is TGTGCCAGCAGTCAGGGATTCTCTGAAGCTTTCTTT.

There are a few counts of this clone. V is TRBV11-3 and J is TRBJ2-5; 9 bases are shared with TRBD1. V was clipped by 5 bases and J by 5 bases; unmatched bases: 9. From germline, CDR1 is SGHNT and CDR2 YENEEA. The CDR3 covers 15 residues. CDR3 bases: TGTGCCAGCAGCGCCCGACAGGGGGGAAGGGAGACCCAGTACTTC. It is translated as CASSARQGGRETQYF.

This chain connects TRBV2 to TRBJ1-2; a weak D match, TRBD1 (5 bases). Deletions cut 5 bases from V and 2 bases from J, with 12 bases between. The CDR3 has 14 residues. Germline loops: CDR1 SNHLY, CDR2 FYNNEI. The CDR3 protein is CASSLKQENYGYTF. The CDR3 DNA reads TGTGCCAGCAGTCTCAAACAGGAGAACTATGGCTACACCTTC.

The chain has TRBV29-1 and TRBJ2-5; D is uncertain. Deletions cut 2 bases from V and 4 bases from J, with 14 bases between. Germline CDR1 and CDR2: SQVTM and ANQGSEA. This CDR3 comprises 14 residues. CDR3 DNA: TGCAGCGTTGAAATTATAATTTTCTCAGAGACCCAGTACTTC. Protein product: CSVEIIIFSETQYF.

V is TRBV6-6 and J is TRBJ2-6, with TRBD1 matching 7 bases. CDR3 length: 16 amino acids. Germline trimming cut 7 bases from V and 0 bases from J; bases unmatched to any gene: 6. Germline V CDR1 and CDR2: MNHNY, SVGAGI (reference sequence). CDR3 region: CASTQGPGSGANVLTF. The CDR3 nucleotides are TGTGCCAGCACACAGGGGCCGGGCTCTGGGGCCAACGTCCTGACTTTC.

This sequence joins TRBV6-1 and TRBJ1-4, with TRBD1 matching over 7 bases. The CDR3 consists of 15 residues. Trimming cost V 5 bases and J 3 bases; bases outside gene matches: 6. The V gene's germline CDR1 is MNHNS and CDR2 SASEGT. The CDR3 DNA sequence: TGTGCCAGCAGTTTCCTCACAGGGGCTAATGAAAAACTGTTTTTT. Its translation is CASSFLTGANEKLFF.

The chain uses TRBV5-1 and TRBJ2-7, with 7 nucleotides matching TRBD1. The CDR3 spans 15 residues. Trimming cost V 3 bases and J 0 bases; bases outside gene matches: 6. Germline V gene data show CDR1 as SGHRS and CDR2 as YFSETQ. DNA for the CDR3: TGCGCCAGCAGCTACGAGACAGGGAGCTCCTACGAGCAGTACTTC. It codes for CASSYETGSSYEQYF.